This TCR beta chain was observed in a study of OX40 agonist ivuxolimab in advanced cancers. Measured with immunoSEQ multiplex PCR; TCRdb has only the in-frame clones, and not every one. The table includes under 30,000 clones, about 76% detected once. The CDR3 is 12 amino acids. Trimming cost V 6 bases and J 6 bases, with 12 bases left between them. The germline V gene has CDR1 SNHLY and CDR2 FYNNEI. This TCR came from an adult with an advanced solid tumor such as melanoma, head and neck, liver or kidney cancer. The chain employs TRBV2 and TRBJ2-7; D possibly matches TRBD1 or TRBD2 (5 bases each). The sample consisted of CD4+ or CD8+ T cells sorted from blood, taken in a trial of the OX40 agonist ivuxolimab. The DNA for the CDR3 is TGTGCCAGCAGCGGGGCAGGCTCCGAGCAGTACTTC. It codes for CASSGAGSEQYF.